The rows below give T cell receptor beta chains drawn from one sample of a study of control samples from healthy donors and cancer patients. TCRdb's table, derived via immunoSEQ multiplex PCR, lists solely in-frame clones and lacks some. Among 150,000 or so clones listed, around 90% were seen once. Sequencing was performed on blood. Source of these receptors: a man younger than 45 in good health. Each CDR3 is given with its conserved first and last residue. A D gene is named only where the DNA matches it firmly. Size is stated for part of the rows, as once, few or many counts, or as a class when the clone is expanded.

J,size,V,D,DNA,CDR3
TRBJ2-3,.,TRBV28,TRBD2,TGTGCCAGCAGTTTAGCTTTAGCGGGAGTGGGCACAGATACGCAGTATTTT,CASSLALAGVGTDTQYF
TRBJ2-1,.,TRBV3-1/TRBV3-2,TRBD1,TGTGCCAGCAGCCCCCCGGGGGACAGGGGCAGCAATGAGCAGTTCTTC,CASSPPGDRGSNEQFF
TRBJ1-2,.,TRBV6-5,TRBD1,TGTGCCAGCAGTTACCGACAGGGGGATGGCTACACCTTC,CASSYRQGDGYTF
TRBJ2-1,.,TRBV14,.,TGTGCCAGCAGCGAAGAGCGGAGTTCCTACAATGAGCAGTTCTTC,CASSEERSSYNEQFF
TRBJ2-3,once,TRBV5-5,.,TGTGCCAGCAGCGCCGGAGTGGGCACAGATACGCAGTATTTT,CASSAGVGTDTQYF
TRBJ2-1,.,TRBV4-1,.,TGCGCCAGCAGCCAAGGGGCTACGGCACGGGGGAACAATGAGCAGTTCTTC,CASSQGATARGNNEQFF
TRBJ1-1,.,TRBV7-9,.,TGTGCCAGCAGCTCAAGCCAAAACACTGAAGCTTTCTTT,CASSSSQNTEAFF
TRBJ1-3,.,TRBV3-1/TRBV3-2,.,TGTGCCAGCAGCCAAGTCGGCTGGGCGGAACTAAACACCATATATTTT,CASSQVGWAELNTIYF
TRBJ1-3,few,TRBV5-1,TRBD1,TGCGCCAGCAGCTTGGGAAACAGGGGCGGAAACACCATATATTTT,CASSLGNRGGNTIYF
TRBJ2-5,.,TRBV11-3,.,TGTGCCAGCAGCTTACCGGCGGGGACCCAGTACTTC,CASSLPAGTQYF
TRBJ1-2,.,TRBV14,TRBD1,TGTGCCAGCAGCCAGGCCGGGACAGGGAGTAACTATGGCTACACCTTC,CASSQAGTGSNYGYTF
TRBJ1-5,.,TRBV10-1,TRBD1,TGCGCCAGCAGTGGCAGGGGGCCCCATCAGCCCCAGCATTTT,CASSGRGPHQPQHF
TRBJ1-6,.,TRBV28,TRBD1,TGTGCCAGCAGACCCGGACAGGCAAATTCACCCCTCCACTTT,CASRPGQANSPLHF
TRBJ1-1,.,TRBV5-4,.,TGTGCCAGCAGCTTGATAACGAACACTGAAGCTTTCTTT,CASSLITNTEAFF
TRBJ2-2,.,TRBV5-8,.,TGTGCCAGCAGCCCTGGTGGGGCGCGTACCGGGGAGCTGTTTTTT,CASSPGGARTGELFF
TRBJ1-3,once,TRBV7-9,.,TGTGCCAGCAGCTTGGTTGGCAGTGGCTCTGGAAACACCATATATTTT,CASSLVGSGSGNTIYF
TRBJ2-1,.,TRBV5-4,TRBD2,TGTGCCAGCAGCTTGGATGTCGGACTAGCGGGAGGGCCGGGACAGTTCTTC,CASSLDVGLAGGPGQFF
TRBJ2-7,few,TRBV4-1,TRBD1,TGCGCCAGCAGCCAAGCCTCTACAGGGGCCTACTACGAGCAGTACTTC,CASSQASTGAYYEQYF
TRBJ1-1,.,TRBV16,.,TGTGCCAGCAGCCGAACCGGGACCCAGAACACTGAAGCTTTCTTT,CASSRTGTQNTEAFF
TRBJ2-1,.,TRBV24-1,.,TGTGCCACCAGTGATCGTGTGTCAAATGAGCAGTTCTTC,CATSDRVSNEQFF
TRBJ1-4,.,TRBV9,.,TGTGCCAGCAGCCCTCGTGAGAACCCGACTAATGAAAAACTGTTTTTT,CASSPRENPTNEKLFF
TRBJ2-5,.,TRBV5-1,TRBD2,TGCGCCAGCAGCCCCAGCGGGGCCCAAGAGACCCAGTACTTC,CASSPSGAQETQYF
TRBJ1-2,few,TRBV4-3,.,TGCGCCAGCAGCCAAGCAGAACAGTCCTATGGCTACACCTTC,CASSQAEQSYGYTF
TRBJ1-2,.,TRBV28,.,TGTGCCAGCAGTTTATCACAGTTTGGCTACACCTTC,CASSLSQFGYTF